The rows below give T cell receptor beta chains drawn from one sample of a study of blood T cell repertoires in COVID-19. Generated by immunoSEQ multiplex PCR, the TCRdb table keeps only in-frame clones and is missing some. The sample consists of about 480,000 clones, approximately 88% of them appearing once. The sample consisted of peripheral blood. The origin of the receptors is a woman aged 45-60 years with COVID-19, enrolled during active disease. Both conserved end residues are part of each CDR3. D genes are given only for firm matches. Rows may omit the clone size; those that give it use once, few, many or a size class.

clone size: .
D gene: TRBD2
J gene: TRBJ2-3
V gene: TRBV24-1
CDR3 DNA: TGTGCCACCAGTGATTGGCGGGGGGACGGCACAGATACGCAGTATTTT
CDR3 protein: CATSDWRGDGTDTQYF

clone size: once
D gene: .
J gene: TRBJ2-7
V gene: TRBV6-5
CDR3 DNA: TGTGCCAGCAGTCGAGACTCCTACGAGCAGTACTTC
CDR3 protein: CASSRDSYEQYF

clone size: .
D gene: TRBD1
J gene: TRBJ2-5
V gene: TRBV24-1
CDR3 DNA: TGTGCCACCAGTGAACCTACAGGGGACGGAGAGACCCAGTACTTC
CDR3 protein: CATSEPTGDGETQYF

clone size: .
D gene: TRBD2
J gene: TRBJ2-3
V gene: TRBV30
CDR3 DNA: TGTGCCTGGAGGAGCGGGGGGGCAAGGACGCAGTATTTT
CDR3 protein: CAWRSGGARTQYF

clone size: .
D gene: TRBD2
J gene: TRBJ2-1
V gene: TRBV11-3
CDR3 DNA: TGTGCCAGCAGCCCGCGACTAGCGGGGGGGCATGAGCAGTTCTTC
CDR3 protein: CASSPRLAGGHEQFF

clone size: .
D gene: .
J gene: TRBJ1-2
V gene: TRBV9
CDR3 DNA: TGTGCCAGCAGCGCTCGGATGACAGCCTATGGCTACACCTTC
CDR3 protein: CASSARMTAYGYTF

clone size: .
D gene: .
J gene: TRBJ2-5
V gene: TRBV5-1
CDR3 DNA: TGCGCCAGCAGCTTGGGGGGGCGGGAAGAGACCCAGTACTTC
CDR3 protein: CASSLGGREETQYF

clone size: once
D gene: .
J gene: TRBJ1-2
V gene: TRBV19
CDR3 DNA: TGTGCCAGTAGTCCTGCGGGCAACTATGGCTACACCTTC
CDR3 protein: CASSPAGNYGYTF

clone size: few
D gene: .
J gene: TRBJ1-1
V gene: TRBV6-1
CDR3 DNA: TGTGCCAGCAGTGAACACGGGGGGGCTCGGATTTCTGAAGCTTTCTTT
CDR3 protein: CASSEHGGARISEAFF

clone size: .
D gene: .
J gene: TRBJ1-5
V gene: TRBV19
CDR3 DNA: TGTGCCAGTAAGATGCACAATGGTCAGCCCCAGCATTTT
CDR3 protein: CASKMHNGQPQHF

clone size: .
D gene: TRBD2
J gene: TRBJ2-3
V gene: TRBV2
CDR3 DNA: TGTGCCAGCAGTGGGGACTATGCAACGCAGTATTTT
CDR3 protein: CASSGDYATQYF

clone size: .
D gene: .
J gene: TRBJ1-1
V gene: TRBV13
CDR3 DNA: TGTGCCAGCAGCCGGGGGGTACCCACTGAAGCTTTCTTT
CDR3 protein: CASSRGVPTEAFF

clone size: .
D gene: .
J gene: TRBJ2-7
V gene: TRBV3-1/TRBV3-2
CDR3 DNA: TGTGCCAGCAGCGAAACGGGGGTTGGAGAGCAGTACTTC
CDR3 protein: CASSETGVGEQYF

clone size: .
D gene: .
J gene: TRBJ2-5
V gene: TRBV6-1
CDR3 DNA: TGTGCCAGCAGTGAAATCAGGGCACGGGAGACCCAGTACTTC
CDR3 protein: CASSEIRARETQYF

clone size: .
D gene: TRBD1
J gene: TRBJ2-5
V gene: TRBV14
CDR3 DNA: TGTGCCAGCAGCGCACCGGGACAGGCCAGAATCCAAGAGACCCAGTACTTC
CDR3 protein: CASSAPGQARIQETQYF

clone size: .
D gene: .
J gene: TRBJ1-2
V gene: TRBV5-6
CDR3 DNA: TGTGCCAGCAGCCAGGGGAGGGTTTATGGCTACACCTTC
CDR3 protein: CASSQGRVYGYTF

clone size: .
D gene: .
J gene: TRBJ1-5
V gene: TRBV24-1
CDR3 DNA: TGTGCCACCAGTGATCATAGCAATCAGCCCCAGCATTTT
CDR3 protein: CATSDHSNQPQHF

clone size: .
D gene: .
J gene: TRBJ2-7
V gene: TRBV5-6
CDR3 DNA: TGTGCCAGCAGCTTCACTAGCTCGTACCACGAGCAGTACTTC
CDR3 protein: CASSFTSSYHEQYF

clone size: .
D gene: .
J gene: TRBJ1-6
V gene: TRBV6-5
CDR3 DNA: TGTGCCAGCAGTTACTCGTCGGGCTCCTATAATTCACCCCTCCACTTT
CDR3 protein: CASSYSSGSYNSPLHF

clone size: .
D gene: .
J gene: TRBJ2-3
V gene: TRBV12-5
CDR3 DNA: TGTGCTAGTGGTTTGGGGGGGGGCGGACCTAGCACAGATACGCAGTATTTT
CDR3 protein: CASGLGGGGPSTDTQYF

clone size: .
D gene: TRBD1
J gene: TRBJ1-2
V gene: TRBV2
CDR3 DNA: TGTGCCAGCAACTCACAGGGGTATGGCTACACCTTC
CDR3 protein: CASNSQGYGYTF

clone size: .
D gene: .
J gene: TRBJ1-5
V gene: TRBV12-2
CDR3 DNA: TGTGCAAGTCGCTTAGTCAGGGACAGAACCTATAGCAATCAGCCCCAGCATTTT
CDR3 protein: CASRLVRDRTYSNQPQHF

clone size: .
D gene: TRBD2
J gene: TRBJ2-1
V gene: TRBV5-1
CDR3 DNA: TGCGCCAGCCTTGAGAACAGACTAGCGGGGAACAATGAGCAGTTCTTC
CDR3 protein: CASLENRLAGNNEQFF

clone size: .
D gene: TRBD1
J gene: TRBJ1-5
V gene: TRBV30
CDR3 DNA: TGTGCCTGGAGTTTTGACAGGGCTGGGCCCCAGCATTTT
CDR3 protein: CAWSFDRAGPQHF

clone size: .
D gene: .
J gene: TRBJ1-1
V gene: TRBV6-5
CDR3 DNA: TGTGCCAGCAGCCTTAAGACAGTGAACACTGAAGCTTTCTTT
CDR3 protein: CASSLKTVNTEAFF

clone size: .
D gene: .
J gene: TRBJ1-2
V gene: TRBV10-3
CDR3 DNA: TGTGCCATCAGTGAGTCTGGCAGGGAAGGCTACACCTTC
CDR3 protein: CAISESGREGYTF

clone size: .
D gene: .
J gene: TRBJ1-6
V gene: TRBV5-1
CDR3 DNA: TGCGCCAGCAGCTTGGTTTCGGACGGGAGCTCCTATAATTCACCCCTCCACTTT
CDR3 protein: CASSLVSDGSSYNSPLHF

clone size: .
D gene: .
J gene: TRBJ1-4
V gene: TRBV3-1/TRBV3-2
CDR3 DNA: TGTGCCACCGCATGGGAGGGAGGACTGTTTTTT
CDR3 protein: CATAWEGGLFF

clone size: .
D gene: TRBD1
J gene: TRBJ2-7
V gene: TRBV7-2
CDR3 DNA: TGTGCCAGCAGCCCACCCACAGGGGCCTACGAGCAGTACTTC
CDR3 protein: CASSPPTGAYEQYF

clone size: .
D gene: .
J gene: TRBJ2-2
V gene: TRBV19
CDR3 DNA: TGTGCCAGTAGTTCAGGGGCCGGGGAGCTGTTTTTT
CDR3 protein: CASSSGAGELFF

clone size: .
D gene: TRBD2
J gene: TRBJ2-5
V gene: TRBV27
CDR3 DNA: TGTGCCAGCAGTTTCCAGCGGGGGAGACAAGAGACCCAGTACTTC
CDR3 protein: CASSFQRGRQETQYF

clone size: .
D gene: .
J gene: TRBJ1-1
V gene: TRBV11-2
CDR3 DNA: TGTGCCAGCAGCTCACAGGGTATGAACACTGAAGCTTTCTTT
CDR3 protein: CASSSQGMNTEAFF

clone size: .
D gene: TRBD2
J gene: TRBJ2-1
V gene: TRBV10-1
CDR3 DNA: TGCGCCAGCAGTGATTACACCGGGACTAGCGTCGGTGAGCAGTTCTTC
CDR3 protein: CASSDYTGTSVGEQFF

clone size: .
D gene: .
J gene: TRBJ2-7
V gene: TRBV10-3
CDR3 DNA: TGTGCCATCAAGGAGACTTCCGGCGGGGAGCAGTACTTC
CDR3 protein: CAIKETSGGEQYF

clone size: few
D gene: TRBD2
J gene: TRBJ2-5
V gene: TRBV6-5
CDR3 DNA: TGTGCCAGCAGCTTGAGCGGGGGGACCCATTTGACCCAGTACTTC
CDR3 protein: CASSLSGGTHLTQYF

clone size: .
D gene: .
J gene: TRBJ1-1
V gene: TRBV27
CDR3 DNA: TGTGCCAGCAGTTTCACGGGAGAAACTGAAGCTTTCTTT
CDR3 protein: CASSFTGETEAFF

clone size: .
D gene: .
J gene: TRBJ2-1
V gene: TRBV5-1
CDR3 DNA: TGCGCCAGCAGCTTAGGTGCGGGGGCCGGCAATGAGCAGTTCTTC
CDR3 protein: CASSLGAGAGNEQFF

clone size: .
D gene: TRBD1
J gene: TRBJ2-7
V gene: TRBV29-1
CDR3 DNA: TGCAGCGTTCCCGGGCCAGGGGGTTTCAACGAGCAGTACTTC
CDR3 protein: CSVPGPGGFNEQYF

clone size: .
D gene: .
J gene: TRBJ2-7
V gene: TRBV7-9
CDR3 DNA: TGTGCCAGCTCTGGTAGCTACGCCTACGAGCAGTACTTC
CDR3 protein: CASSGSYAYEQYF

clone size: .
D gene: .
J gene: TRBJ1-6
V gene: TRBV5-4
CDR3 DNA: TGTGCCAGCAGCTTGGGGGCCAGTATCACATCCTATAATTCACCCCTCCACTTT
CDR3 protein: CASSLGASITSYNSPLHF

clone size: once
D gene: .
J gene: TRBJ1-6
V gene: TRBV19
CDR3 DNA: TGTGCCAGTAGTACCTGGGAGGGGGGGAATTCACCCCTCCACTTT
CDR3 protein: CASSTWEGGNSPLHF

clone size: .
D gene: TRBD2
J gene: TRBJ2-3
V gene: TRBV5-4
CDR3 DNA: TGTGCCAGCAGCCGGACTAGTCAGCCCGACACAGATACGCAGTATTTT
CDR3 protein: CASSRTSQPDTDTQYF

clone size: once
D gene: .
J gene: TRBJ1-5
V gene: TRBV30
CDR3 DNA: TGTGCCTGGAGTGGAGGATATAAAGGGGTCAATCAGCCCCAGCATTTT
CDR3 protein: CAWSGGYKGVNQPQHF

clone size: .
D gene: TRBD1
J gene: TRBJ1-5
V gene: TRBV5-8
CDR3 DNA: TGTGCCAGCAGCACCGGACAGGTTGATCAGCCCCAGCATTTT
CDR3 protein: CASSTGQVDQPQHF

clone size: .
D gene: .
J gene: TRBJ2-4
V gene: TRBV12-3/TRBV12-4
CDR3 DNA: TGTGCCAGCAGTTGGGGCCTCGGGATTCAGTACTTC
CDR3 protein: CASSWGLGIQYF

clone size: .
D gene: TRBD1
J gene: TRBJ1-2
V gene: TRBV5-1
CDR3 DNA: TGCGCCAGCAGCGGGTATGGACAGGGTGGGAATGGCTACACCTTC
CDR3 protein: CASSGYGQGGNGYTF

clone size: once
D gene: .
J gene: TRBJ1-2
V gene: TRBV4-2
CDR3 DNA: TGTGCCAGCAGCCAAGACGCCGGGAATGATGTAGCCTACACCTTC
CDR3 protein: CASSQDAGNDVAYTF

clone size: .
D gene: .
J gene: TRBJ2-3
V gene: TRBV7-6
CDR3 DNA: TGTGCCAGCAGCTCAGGAGGGGGCACAGATACGCAGTATTTT
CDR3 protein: CASSSGGGTDTQYF

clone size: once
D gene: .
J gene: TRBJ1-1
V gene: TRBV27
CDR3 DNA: TGTGCCAGCAGTTTGGAGGGACCGGGAGGAAACACTGAAGCTTTCTTT
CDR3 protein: CASSLEGPGGNTEAFF